These 30 T cell receptor beta chains originate from one sample sequenced in a study of cytotoxic CD8 clonotypes in ibrutinib-treated CLL. This table comes from immunoSEQ multiplex PCR, and its TCRdb copy is limited to in-frame clones, with some not included. The profile covers roughly 45,000 clones, with 50% to 80% appearing a single time and 20% to 25% taken by the ten largest. The sequencing here drew on PBMCs, taken after 24 months of ibrutinib treatment. The receptors come from a human donor with chronic lymphocytic leukemia.

This clone turned up a few times. CDR3 nucleotide sequence: TGCGCCAGCAGACAGACCTCAGGGGGCGCGGGGACTGAAGCTTTCTTT. Residues: CASRQTSGGAGTEAFF. The chain is built from TRBV10-2 and TRBJ1-1; 8 bases match TRBD1. The V gene's germline CDR1 is WSHSY and CDR2 SAAADI. V was pared by 6 bases and J by 5 bases, with 14 bases of the junction left unmatched. CDR3 length equals 16 residues.

The chain links TRBV5-1 to TRBJ2-7; perhaps TRBD1 as D (6 bases). This CDR3 is 15 amino acids long. CDR1 is SGHRS and CDR2 is YFSETQ in the germline V gene. Between the trimmed V and J ends, which lost 0 bases and 2 bases, there was a span of 12 bases. The chain's CDR3 is CASSLAPGATYEQYF. DNA for the CDR3: TGCGCCAGCAGCTTGGCCCCAGGGGCAACCTACGAGCAGTACTTC. Together with reference TRBV5-1 and TRBJ2-7, the CDR3 gives the full variable domain: KAGVTQTPRYLIKTRGQQVTLSCSPISGHRSVSWYQQTPGQGLQFLFEYFSETQRNKGNFPGRFSGRQFSNSRSEMNVSTLELGDSALYLCASSLAPGATYEQYFGPGTRLTVT.

As DNA, the CDR3 is TGTGCCAGCTCACCCAGCTCCTACGAGCAGTACTTC. Translated: CASSPSSYEQYF. The chain has TRBV18 and TRBJ2-7, with unresolved D. The CDR3 runs to 12 residues. V gave up 3 bases and J gave up 0 bases, with 3 bases separating them. The V gene's germline CDR1 is KGHSH and CDR2 LQKENI.

The gene calls are TRBV7-9 and TRBJ2-7, with D unclear. Germline values: CDR1 SEHNR, CDR2 FQNEAQ (reference sequence). The CDR3 sequence is 15 residues long. V was trimmed by 5 bases and J by 6 bases, leaving 20 bases between them. This CDR3 is CASSAEDTVLREQYF. CDR3 coding DNA: TGTGCCAGCAGCGCAGAAGACACGGTCCTACGCGAGCAGTACTTC.

This clone was seen more than once but under ten times. The chain employs TRBV5-1 and TRBJ2-7, with 12 positions matching TRBD2. The CDR3 totals 14 residues. Germline CDR1 is SGHRS and CDR2 is YFSETQ. With V trimmed by 4 bases and J by 6 bases, 5 bases remained unmatched. The CDR3 DNA is TGCGCCAGCAGCCGACTAGCGGGAGTGGGCGAGCAGTACTTC. Amino acids: CASSRLAGVGEQYF.

The J gene is TRBJ2-2, the V gene TRBV7-2, with D possibly being TRBD1 or TRBD2 (5 bases each). Trimming shortened V by 5 bases and J by 9 bases, and 10 bases separated the two germline ends. This CDR3 region has 12 residues. CDR1 is SGHTA, CDR2 FQGNSA, per germline. The chain's CDR3 is CASSPTGRELFF. The DNA of the CDR3 is TGTGCCAGCAGCCCCACGGGGCGGGAGCTGTTTTTT.

This chain connects TRBV29-1 to TRBJ2-1; 7 positions match TRBD1. The CDR3 sequence is 14 residues long. Germline V gene sequence: CDR1 SQVTM, CDR2 ANQGSEA. V lost 3 bases to trimming and J lost 0 bases; unmatched junction nucleotides: 2. The CDR3 DNA sequence: TGCAGCGTTGACGCAGGGGGCTCCTACAATGAGCAGTTCTTC. Amino acid sequence: CSVDAGGSYNEQFF.

This clone was observed a few times. The V gene is TRBV29-1, the J gene TRBJ1-4; D is uncertain. With 5 bases removed from V and 3 bases from J, the gap between germline ends came to 7 bases. Per germline, CDR1 SQVTM and CDR2 ANQGSEA. This CDR3 region has 12 residues. The CDR3 loop reads CSVLRSNEKLFF. The CDR3 DNA follows: TGCAGCGTTCTACGGTCTAATGAAAAACTGTTTTTT.

The J gene is TRBJ2-6, the V gene TRBV5-1; 12 bases align to TRBD1. V shed 4 bases and J 2 bases; nucleotides not matched to a gene: 10. The germline V gene has CDR1 SGHRS and CDR2 YFSETQ. The CDR3 contains 19 residues. The CDR3 is CASSVGQGAPTPGANVLTF. CDR3 sequence (DNA): TGCGCCAGCAGCGTGGGACAGGGGGCACCGACCCCTGGGGCCAACGTCCTGACTTTC. The entire variable domain, with the rest obtained from reference TRBV5-1 and TRBJ2-6, is as follows: KAGVTQTPRYLIKTRGQQVTLSCSPISGHRSVSWYQQTPGQGLQFLFEYFSETQRNKGNFPGRFSGRQFSNSRSEMNVSTLELGDSALYLCASSVGQGAPTPGANVLTFGAGSRLTVL.

V is TRBV4-1 and J is TRBJ2-3, with D hard to call. Germline values: CDR1 MGHRA, CDR2 YSYEKL. Trimming pared 4 bases from V and 7 bases from J, leaving 15 bases between. This CDR3 has 14 residues. The CDR3 here is CASSPNILEHTQYF. CDR3 DNA: TGCGCCAGCAGCCCCAACATCCTAGAACATACGCAGTATTTT.

J is TRBJ2-2 and V is TRBV11-2; D is uncertain. V gave up 4 bases and J gave up 6 bases, with 9 bases separating them. This CDR3 region has 13 residues. CDR1 SGHAT and CDR2 FQNNGV come from the germline V gene. The CDR3 reads CASSYLPAGELFF. CDR3 coding DNA: TGTGCCAGCAGCTACCTACCAGCCGGGGAGCTGTTTTTT.

The chain links TRBV6-1 to TRBJ1-4, with unresolved D. The CDR3 length is 15 residues. The V end was cut by 6 bases, the J end by 3 bases, with 14 bases between. Germline lookup yields CDR1 MNHNS and CDR2 SASEGT. The CDR3 spells CASRSDQLSNEKLFF. CDR3 coding DNA: TGTGCCAGCAGATCTGATCAGCTCTCTAATGAAAAACTGTTTTTT.

In this sample, this clone turned up many times. This chain joins TRBV6-6 and TRBJ1-3; a possible D gene is TRBD1 (5 bases). The ends were cut back, 5 bases at V and 0 bases at J, with 11 bases in the middle. This CDR3 contains 15 residues. Germline V gene lookup returns CDR1 MNHNY and CDR2 SVGAGI (reference sequence). CDR3 coding DNA: TGTGCCAGCAGTCGGGACGGAGGCTCTGGAAACACCATATATTTT. This sequence encodes CASSRDGGSGNTIYF.

This clone was seen a few times. The chain combines TRBV10-3 with TRBJ1-1; D not resolved. This CDR3 region has 14 residues. Germline CDR1 reads ENHRY; CDR2 reads SYGVKD. The V end was cut by 10 bases, the J end by 1 base, with 16 bases between. CDR3: CATGLAGGNTEAFF. CDR3 in DNA: TGTGCCACCGGCCTCGCAGGCGGGAACACTGAAGCTTTCTTT.

V gene TRBV30 combines with J gene TRBJ1-3; the D gene is possibly TRBD1 (5 bases). The ends were cut back, 3 bases at V and 0 bases at J, with 18 bases in the middle. This CDR3 contains 17 residues. The germline CDR1 and CDR2 sequences are GTSNPN and SVGIG (reference sequence). The CDR3 nucleotides are TGTGCCTGGAGCGGTGGGGGTGGCAGGTACTCTGGAAACACCATATATTTT. It specifies CAWSGGGGRYSGNTIYF.

The J gene is TRBJ1-5, the V gene TRBV5-1, with TRBD1 identical over 7 bases. This CDR3 is 15 amino acids long. The ends lost 0 bases at V and 4 bases at J; junction bases unmatched: 4. Per germline, CDR1 SGHRS and CDR2 YFSETQ. CDR3: CASSLGQGGNQPQHF. CDR3 nucleotides: TGCGCCAGCAGCTTGGGACAGGGTGGTAATCAGCCCCAGCATTTT.

This clone was detected many times. CDR3 nucleotides: TGTGCCAGCAGTTACTCGATCGCCACGGCAACTGAAGCTTTCTTT. Its translation: CASSYSIATATEAFF. This sequence joins TRBV6-5 and TRBJ1-1; D call uncertain. The CDR3 contains 15 residues. Germline V gene lookup returns CDR1 MNHEY and CDR2 SVGAGI. The V and J ends lost 0 bases and 5 bases respectively, with 13 bases between them.

This clone was found once. The chain links TRBV7-8 to TRBJ2-1; maybe TRBD2 (6 bases). Germline CDR1 is SGHVS and CDR2 is FQNEAQ. The CDR3 is 13 residues long. Between the trimmed V and J ends, which lost 3 bases and 16 bases, there was a span of 19 bases. CDR3 sequence: CASSLNPGLLGFF. The CDR3, as DNA: TGTGCCAGCAGCTTGAATCCGGGACTCCTGGGCTTCTTC.

This chain joins TRBV11-2 and TRBJ2-5; 8 bases are shared with TRBD2. This CDR3 comprises 14 residues. Trimming removed 3 bases from V and 1 base from J; junction bases left unmatched: 1. The germline gives CDR1 SGHAT, CDR2 FQNNGV. CDR3 in amino acids: CASSFSGGQETQYF. CDR3 sequence (DNA): TGTGCCAGCAGCTTCAGCGGGGGCCAAGAGACCCAGTACTTC.

The chain joins TRBV7-6 to TRBJ2-5; a weak D match, TRBD2 (6 bases). Germline loops: CDR1 SGHVS, CDR2 FNYEAQ. The CDR3 length is 14 residues. Trimming cost V 1 base and J 5 bases, with 11 bases left between them. This CDR3 reads CASSLVGGGETQYF. The CDR3 DNA is TGTGCCAGCAGCTTAGTCGGCGGAGGGGAGACCCAGTACTTC.

The gene calls are TRBV7-2 and TRBJ2-7; 9 bases match TRBD1. CDR1 is SGHTA and CDR2 is FQGNSA in the germline V gene. The CDR3 covers 15 residues. Losses at the gene ends were 5 bases for V and 3 bases for J; bases not matched to a gene: 8. DNA for the CDR3: TGTGCCAGCAGCCATCGGGACAGGGAGTTCTACGAGCAGTACTTC. Encoded protein: CASSHRDREFYEQYF.

The chain carries TRBV5-5 and TRBJ2-1; possible D gene TRBD1, 6 bases. Trimming shortened V by 5 bases and J by 5 bases, and 17 bases separated the two germline ends. In germline, CDR1 is SGHKS, CDR2 YYEKEE (reference sequence). This CDR3 contains 15 residues. The CDR3 bases are TGTGCCAGCAGTACCCCCGGGACACCTAACAATGAGCAGTTCTTC. The encoded protein is CASSTPGTPNNEQFF.

V and J are TRBV11-2 and TRBJ2-1, with TRBD2 matching 8 bases. The CDR3 consists of 15 residues. The germline V gene has CDR1 SGHAT and CDR2 FQNNGV. After removal of 4 bases from V and 1 base from J, the junction contained 3 bases not matched to a gene. The CDR3, as DNA: TGTGCCAGCAGCTCTACTAGCGGTTCCTACAATGAGCAGTTCTTC. It specifies CASSSTSGSYNEQFF.

V gene TRBV5-6 combines with J gene TRBJ2-7; TRBD2 agrees at 13 bases. After removal of 4 bases from V and 3 bases from J, the junction contained 4 bases not matched to a gene. This CDR3 region has 15 residues. Germline lookup yields CDR1 SGHDT and CDR2 YYEEEE. The CDR3 reads CASSRTSGGRYEQYF. CDR3 nucleotide sequence: TGTGCCAGCAGCCGGACTAGCGGGGGCCGCTACGAGCAGTACTTC.

V is TRBV6-5 and J is TRBJ2-7; TRBD2 matches at 13 bases. V lost 6 bases, J lost 2 bases, and 4 bases stayed unmatched. CDR3 length: 15 residues. The germline V gene has CDR1 MNHEY and CDR2 SVGAGI. The chain's CDR3 is CASRGLAGPPYEQYF. The CDR3 nucleotides read TGTGCCAGCAGGGGACTAGCGGGACCCCCCTACGAGCAGTACTTC.

The CDR3 nucleotides are TGTGCCAGCAGTTTGGGGGGAGGGGCCAACGTCCTGACTTTC. It specifies CASSLGGGANVLTF. This chain connects TRBV27 to TRBJ2-6; possible D gene TRBD2, 6 bases. The V end was cut by 3 bases, the J end by 4 bases, with 7 bases between. This CDR3 has 14 residues. Per the germline V gene, CDR1 is MNHEY and CDR2 is SMNVEV (reference sequence).

The chain uses TRBV5-1 and TRBJ2-7; possibly TRBD2 for D (6 bases). V was shortened by 6 bases and J by 7 bases, with 17 bases between the two germline ends. This CDR3 has 13 amino acids. CDR1 and CDR2 (germline): SGHRS, YFSETQ. The CDR3 sequence: CASKNPGVGEQYF. The CDR3 region has the DNA TGCGCCAGCAAGAATCCGGGGGTTGGGGAGCAGTACTTC.

The rearrangement joins TRBV7-9 to TRBJ2-1; 7 nucleotides agree with TRBD1. V was clipped by 10 bases and J by 2 bases; unmatched bases: 8. Germline V gene data show CDR1 as SEHNR and CDR2 as FQNEAQ (reference sequence). The CDR3 contains 14 residues. This CDR3 is CAMGGDRPYNEQFF. CDR3 coding DNA: TGTGCCATGGGTGGGGACAGACCCTACAATGAGCAGTTCTTC.

This clone has only a few counts. The CDR3 DNA sequence: TGTGCCAGTAGTAACCTAGCGGGAGTCCCCGGGGAGCTGTTTTTT. This gives the protein CASSNLAGVPGELFF. The chain carries TRBV19 and TRBJ2-2; 10 nucleotides match TRBD2. Trimming removed 4 bases from V and 6 bases from J; junction bases left unmatched: 5. From germline, CDR1 is LNHDA and CDR2 SQIVND (reference sequence). The CDR3 is 15 residues long.

This chain uses TRBV29-1 with TRBJ2-7; 11 positions agree with TRBD2. CDR1 and CDR2 (germline): SQVTM, ANQGSEA. V shed 3 bases and J 0 bases; nucleotides not matched to a gene: 4. The CDR3 has 15 amino acids. The CDR3 nucleotides are TGCAGCGTTGAGAAACTAGCGGGAGACTCCTACGAGCAGTACTTC. Translating it yields CSVEKLAGDSYEQYF.